The rows below give T cell receptor beta chains drawn from one sample of a study of CD8+CD57+ T cells in acquired aplastic anemia. TCRdb itself ran the reads through MiXCR, one entry per CDR3 protein. The data contain 150,000 or so distinct CDR3 sequences, approximately 52% of them seen just once; the ten biggest clones take up over 9.5%. Sequenced input: sorted CD4+, CD8+, or CD8+CD57+ T cells (not recorded which) from PBMCs. All receptors come from a human donor with aplastic anemia. CDR3s include the opening cysteine and the closing phenylalanine or tryptophan. A D gene is named only where the DNA matches it firmly. Clone size appears in some rows only: once, few, many, or a class for an expanded clone.

V gene: TRBV24-1
clone size: -
D gene: -
J gene: TRBJ1-1
CDR3 protein: CATSDLSGEAFF
CDR3 DNA: TGTGCCACCAGTGATTTGAGCGGGGAAGCTTTCTTT

V gene: TRBV7-7
clone size: -
D gene: TRBD1
J gene: TRBJ2-7
CDR3 protein: CASSAWDRVSYEQYF
CDR3 DNA: TGTGCCAGCAGCGCCTGGGACAGGGTGTCCTACGAGCAGTACTTC

V gene: TRBV3-1
clone size: few
D gene: -
J gene: TRBJ2-1
CDR3 protein: CASSGGFGVYEQFF
CDR3 DNA: TGTGCCAGCAGCGGGGGCTTCGGTGTCTATGAGCAGTTCTTC

V gene: TRBV5-1
clone size: -
D gene: -
J gene: TRBJ2-3
CDR3 protein: CASSRDTPNTDTQYF
CDR3 DNA: TGCGCCAGCAGTAGGGACACCCCAAACACAGATACGCAGTATTTT

V gene: TRBV6-5
clone size: many
D gene: -
J gene: TRBJ1-2
CDR3 protein: CASSYSETPLYGYTF
CDR3 DNA: TGTGCCAGCAGTTACTCTGAGACCCCATTATATGGCTACACCTTC

V gene: TRBV29-1
clone size: -
D gene: TRBD2
J gene: TRBJ2-5
CDR3 protein: CSVLGRGGETQYF
CDR3 DNA: TGCAGCGTTCTAGGGCGGGGAGGGGAGACCCAGTACTTC

V gene: TRBV29-1
clone size: -
D gene: TRBD1
J gene: TRBJ2-1
CDR3 protein: CSVETGAYNEQFF
CDR3 DNA: TGCAGCGTGGAGACAGGGGCCTACAATGAGCAGTTCTTC

V gene: TRBV25-1
clone size: -
D gene: TRBD1
J gene: TRBJ2-7
CDR3 protein: CASSGTSLGQGYYEQYF
CDR3 DNA: TGTGCCAGCAGTGGAACCTCTTTGGGACAGGGGTATTACGAGCAGTACTTC

V gene: TRBV4-3
clone size: many
D gene: -
J gene: TRBJ1-1
CDR3 protein: CASSQARGNTEAFF
CDR3 DNA: TGCGCCAGCAGCCAAGCGCGGGGTAACACTGAAGCTTTCTTT

V gene: TRBV27
clone size: -
D gene: -
J gene: TRBJ2-3
CDR3 protein: CASSFITSTDTQYF
CDR3 DNA: TGTGCCAGCAGTTTCATTACTAGCACAGATACGCAGTATTTT

V gene: TRBV24-1
clone size: -
D gene: TRBD2
J gene: TRBJ2-3
CDR3 protein: CATSDSRGGATDTQYF
CDR3 DNA: TGTGCCACCAGTGACTCGCGGGGGGGAGCCACAGATACGCAGTATTTT

V gene: TRBV20-1
clone size: -
D gene: TRBD1
J gene: TRBJ1-2
CDR3 protein: CSARVGTGAHGYTF
CDR3 DNA: TGCAGTGCTAGAGTCGGGACAGGAGCTCATGGCTACACCTTC

V gene: TRBV27
clone size: -
D gene: -
J gene: TRBJ2-3
CDR3 protein: CASSLSVTDTQYF
CDR3 DNA: TGTGCCAGCAGTTTATCAGTAACAGATACGCAGTATTTT

V gene: TRBV11-2
clone size: once
D gene: TRBD2
J gene: TRBJ2-7
CDR3 protein: CASSSPYASGRGWDEQYF
CDR3 DNA: TGTGCCAGCAGCTCTCCCTACGCTAGCGGGAGAGGATGGGACGAGCAGTACTTC

V gene: TRBV7-9
clone size: many
D gene: -
J gene: TRBJ1-5
CDR3 protein: CASSLQGSNQPQHF
CDR3 DNA: TGTGCCAGCAGCTTACAGGGCAGCAATCAGCCCCAGCATTTT

V gene: TRBV7-8
clone size: -
D gene: -
J gene: TRBJ1-6
CDR3 protein: CASSPMDGSSYKSPLHF
CDR3 DNA: TGTGCCAGCAGCCCGATGGACGGTAGCTCCTATAAATCACCCCTCCACTTT

V gene: TRBV7-9
clone size: once
D gene: -
J gene: TRBJ2-7
CDR3 protein: CASSPSGDEQYF
CDR3 DNA: TGTGCCAGCAGCCCGTCGGGGGACGAGCAGTACTTC

V gene: TRBV20-1
clone size: -
D gene: -
J gene: TRBJ2-3
CDR3 protein: CSARKADTQYF
CDR3 DNA: TGCAGTGCTAGGAAAGCGGATACGCAGTATTTT

V gene: TRBV19
clone size: -
D gene: TRBD1
J gene: TRBJ2-2
CDR3 protein: CASRNPGQGAGELFF
CDR3 DNA: TGTGCCAGTAGGAACCCGGGACAGGGTGCCGGGGAGCTGTTTTTT

V gene: TRBV20-1
clone size: many
D gene: TRBD1
J gene: TRBJ1-2
CDR3 protein: CSARDRGRVTPYEDTF
CDR3 DNA: TGCAGTGCAAGGGACAGGGGCCGCGTTACCCCCTATGAGGACACCTTC

V gene: TRBV13
clone size: many
D gene: TRBD2
J gene: TRBJ2-1
CDR3 protein: CASSPRLAGVYNEQFF
CDR3 DNA: TGTGCCAGCAGCCCGAGACTAGCGGGGGTGTACAATGAGCAGTTCTTC

V gene: TRBV14
clone size: many
D gene: -
J gene: TRBJ2-1
CDR3 protein: CASSYTRKNEQFF
CDR3 DNA: TGTGCCAGCAGTTACACACGGAAGAATGAGCAGTTCTTC

V gene: TRBV2
clone size: -
D gene: -
J gene: TRBJ2-3
CDR3 protein: CASLREATGTQYF
CDR3 DNA: TGTGCCAGCCTACGTGAGGCGACAGGTACGCAGTATTTT

V gene: TRBV19
clone size: -
D gene: -
J gene: TRBJ1-3
CDR3 protein: CASQDSHFGNTIYF
CDR3 DNA: TGTGCCAGCCAGGACAGTCATTTTGGAAACACCATATATTTT

V gene: TRBV7-6
clone size: many
D gene: -
J gene: TRBJ1-1
CDR3 protein: CASCPGGLGTEAFF
CDR3 DNA: TGTGCCAGCTGTCCCGGGGGTCTCGGCACTGAAGCTTTCTTT

V gene: TRBV20-1
clone size: -
D gene: TRBD1
J gene: TRBJ1-2
CDR3 protein: CSAITGEANYGYTF
CDR3 DNA: TGCAGTGCTATCACAGGGGAGGCTAACTATGGCTACACCTTC

V gene: TRBV7-2
clone size: few
D gene: -
J gene: TRBJ2-3
CDR3 protein: CASSARGSDTQYF
CDR3 DNA: TGTGCCAGCAGCGCCCGGGGTTCAGATACGCAGTATTTT

V gene: TRBV6-5
clone size: once
D gene: -
J gene: TRBJ2-5
CDR3 protein: CASRAWWGELETQYF
CDR3 DNA: TGTGCCAGCAGGGCATGGTGGGGGGAGTTGGAGACCCAGTACTTC

V gene: TRBV6-1
clone size: once
D gene: -
J gene: TRBJ1-6
CDR3 protein: CASSPGSDSPLHF
CDR3 DNA: TGTGCCAGCAGTCCTGGCTCGGATTCACCCCTCCACTTT

V gene: TRBV29-1
clone size: -
D gene: -
J gene: TRBJ1-1
CDR3 protein: CSVPPEGTRNTEAFF
CDR3 DNA: TGCAGCGTCCCTCCCGAGGGGACGAGGAACACTGAAGCTTTCTTT

V gene: TRBV7-2
clone size: many
D gene: TRBD2
J gene: TRBJ2-1
CDR3 protein: CASSLARRGGNNEQFF
CDR3 DNA: TGTGCCAGCAGCTTAGCGCGGCGGGGGGGGAACAATGAGCAGTTCTTC

V gene: TRBV5-1
clone size: -
D gene: -
J gene: TRBJ2-2
CDR3 protein: CASSPIDGGELFF
CDR3 DNA: TGCGCCAGCAGTCCGATAGACGGCGGGGAGCTGTTTTTT

V gene: TRBV24-1
clone size: -
D gene: -
J gene: TRBJ1-2
CDR3 protein: CATSDWTVNYGYTF
CDR3 DNA: TGTGCCACCAGTGACTGGACAGTAAACTATGGCTACACCTTC

V gene: TRBV25-1
clone size: -
D gene: TRBD1
J gene: TRBJ1-3
CDR3 protein: CASSETGGSGNTIYF
CDR3 DNA: TGTGCCAGCAGTGAGACAGGGGGGTCTGGAAACACCATATATTTT

V gene: TRBV10-3
clone size: medium-sized
D gene: -
J gene: TRBJ1-2
CDR3 protein: CAISESVEHYGYTF
CDR3 DNA: TGTGCCATCAGTGAGTCGGTGGAGCACTATGGCTACACCTTC

V gene: TRBV7-3
clone size: -
D gene: -
J gene: TRBJ1-2
CDR3 protein: CASYRIQGYGYTF
CDR3 DNA: TGTGCCAGCTACCGCATTCAGGGATATGGCTACACCTTC

V gene: TRBV7-2
clone size: -
D gene: TRBD1
J gene: TRBJ1-2
CDR3 protein: CASSLRGLGYTF
CDR3 DNA: TGTGCCAGCAGCCTCAGGGGGCTGGGCTACACCTTC

V gene: TRBV6-1
clone size: -
D gene: -
J gene: TRBJ1-1
CDR3 protein: CASSEGGRLMNTEAFF
CDR3 DNA: TGTGCCAGCAGTGAAGGGGGGCGGCTCATGAACACTGAAGCTTTCTTT